This T cell receptor (beta chain) originates from a study of blood T cell repertoires in COVID-19. Study in general: Samples came from the United States, Italy and Spain, spanning acute and convalescent COVID-19. The analysed material was cDNA or gDNA that came from T cells, B-cell-depleted T cells, or PBMCs.

This clone showed up many times. As originally analysed: Nucleated cell number was recorded as an estimate derived from reference gene primer amplification. Profiling relied on immunoSEQ multiplex PCR, and the TCRdb table lists in-frame clones only, not all of them. V, J and clone size derive from that table, while D and trimming were established from the DNA sequence. The data show roughly 250,000 clones, roughly 84% seen once. The TCR sequence derives from a man aged 45-65 years with active or convalescent COVID-19. Sequenced input: peripheral blood.

As DNA, the CDR3 is TGTGCCAGCAGTATGGAGGTCGGCAATCAGCCCCAGCATTTT. This translates into CASSMEVGNQPQHF. J is TRBJ1-5 and V is TRBV6-5, with D hard to call. CDR3 length: 14 residues. V was trimmed by 5 bases and J by 2 bases, leaving 10 bases between them. Germline V CDR1 and CDR2: MNHEY, SVGAGI.